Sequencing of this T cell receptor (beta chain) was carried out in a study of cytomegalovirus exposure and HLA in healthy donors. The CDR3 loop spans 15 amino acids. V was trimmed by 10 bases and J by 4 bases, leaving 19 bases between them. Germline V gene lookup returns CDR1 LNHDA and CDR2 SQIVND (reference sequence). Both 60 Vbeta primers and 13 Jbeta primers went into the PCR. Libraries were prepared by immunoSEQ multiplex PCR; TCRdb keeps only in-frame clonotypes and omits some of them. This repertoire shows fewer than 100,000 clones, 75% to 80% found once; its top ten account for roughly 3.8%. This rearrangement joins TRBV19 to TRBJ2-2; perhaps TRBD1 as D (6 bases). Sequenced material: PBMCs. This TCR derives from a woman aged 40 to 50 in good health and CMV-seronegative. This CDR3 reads CATTQGQGATGELFF. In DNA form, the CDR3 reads TGTGCCACCACGCAGGGGCAGGGTGCCACCGGGGAGCTGTTTTTT.